Below, 29 T cell receptor beta chains from the same sample are listed, as sequenced in a study of metastatic and nonmetastatic thyroid tumors. No treatment had been given to any patient before thyroid surgery. Through MiXCR, TCRdb re-clonotyped the PCR reads. The sample lists tens of thousands of clones; 20% to 30% were seen once. Sample: tumor tissue. Receptor source: a male donor with papillary thyroid cancer or a benign thyroid nodule (not recorded which). Some clones in this sample may be carry-over from other donors' samples.

The rearrangement uses TRBV6-4 and TRBJ2-3; 10 nucleotides agree with TRBD1. In germline, CDR1 is MRHNA, CDR2 SNTAGT. The J segment lost 5 bases and the V segment lost 4 bases, leaving 6 bases of the junction unmatched. The CDR3 spans 15 residues. This chain's CDR3 is CASSAGTGVRDTQYF. In DNA, the CDR3 is TGTGCCAGCAGTGCAGGGACAGGGGTCAGAGATACGCAGTATTTT.

This clone was detected many times. The chain joins TRBV4-2 to TRBJ1-1, with D possibly matching TRBD1 (5 bases). The CDR3 contains 14 residues. In germline, CDR1 is LGHNA, CDR2 YNFKEQ. V shed 4 bases and J shed 1 base, with 10 bases lying between them. The CDR3 region is CASSPDKQNTEAFF. The CDR3 DNA reads TGTGCCAGCAGCCCGGACAAACAGAACACTGAAGCTTTCTTT.

This clone has a count of ten or more. For the CDR3, the DNA is TGTGCCAGCAGTTACGGCAGGGTTTCTGAAGCTTTCTTT. Amino acid sequence: CASSYGRVSEAFF. The chain carries TRBV6-2 or TRBV6-3 and TRBJ1-1, with D possibly matching TRBD1 (5 bases). Germline V CDR1 and CDR2: MNHEY, SVGEGT. This CDR3 comprises 13 residues. Trimming removed 2 bases from V and 6 bases from J, with 10 bases in between.

This clone was seen at least ten times. The V call is TRBV28, the J call TRBJ2-4, with 8 bases matching TRBD1. Trimming at V came to 2 bases and at J to 8 bases, leaving 2 bases not matched to a gene. The CDR3 is 13 amino acids. Germline-derived CDR1 and CDR2 are MDHEN and SYDVKM. The CDR3 DNA reads as TGTGCCAGCAGTTTAGAGACAGGGGACATTCAGTACTTC. This codes for CASSLETGDIQYF.

This clone is categorized as medium-sized. The chain combines TRBV7-2 with TRBJ2-7, with D uncertain. The CDR3 loop spans 12 amino acids. The ends were cut back, 1 base at V and 8 bases at J, with 9 bases in the middle. CDR1 SGHTA and CDR2 FQGNSA come from the germline V gene. DNA of the CDR3: TGTGCCAGCAGCTTAGGGGGAACTCAGCAGTACTTC. Protein: CASSLGGTQQYF.

This clone was detected many times. This sequence joins TRBV4-2 and TRBJ2-7; TRBD2 matches 11 bases. This CDR3 has 15 residues. Trimming at V came to 3 bases and at J to 3 bases, leaving 4 bases not matched to a gene. Germline CDR1 reads LGHNA; CDR2 reads YNFKEQ. The CDR3, as DNA: TGTGCCAGCAGCCAGGACACTAGCGGGAGCTACGAGCAGTACTTC. Residues: CASSQDTSGSYEQYF.

The chain carries TRBV28 and TRBJ1-6; TRBD1 is a possible D gene (5 bases). Trimming took off 6 bases at V and 4 bases at J, with 7 bases between the two ends. CDR3 size: 13 residues. The germline V gene encodes CDR1 MDHEN and CDR2 SYDVKM. CDR3 DNA sequence: TGTGCCAGCAGGACAGCTTATAATTCACCCCTCCACTTT. The encoded protein is CASRTAYNSPLHF.

In regard to this clone: The junction departs from germline at one end; a sequencing error may be responsible. This sequence joins TRBV11-2 and TRBJ1-2; 9 bases match TRBD1. Germline-derived CDR1 and CDR2 are SGHAT and FQNNGV. The CDR3 is made up of 16 amino acids. The CDR3 region is CASRLVGTGNNCGYTF. DNA for the CDR3: TGTGCCAGCAGATTAGTGGGGACAGGGAATAACTGTGGCTACACCTTC. The complete variable domain, with remaining parts taken from reference TRBV11-2 and TRBJ1-2, reads EAGVAQSPRYKIIEKRQSVAFWCNPISGHATLYWYQQILGQGPKLLIQFQNNGVVDDSQLPKDRFSAERLKGVDSTLKIQPAKLEDSAVYLCASRLVGTGNNCGYTFGSGTRLTVV.

This sequence joins TRBV6-1 and TRBJ2-1; D remains unclear. Germline lookup yields CDR1 MNHNS and CDR2 SASEGT. V gave up 7 bases and J gave up 2 bases, with 18 bases separating them. The CDR3 is 16 residues long. CDR3 residues: CASMPNSVSTYNEQFF. In DNA form, the CDR3 reads TGTGCCAGCATGCCAAACAGCGTGAGCACCTACAATGAGCAGTTCTTC.

By share of the sample, this clone is medium-sized. The chain has TRBV20-1 and TRBJ2-7, with TRBD2 as a possible D gene (5 bases). The CDR3 totals 13 residues. Germline assignment: CDR1 DFQATT and CDR2 SNEGSKA (reference sequence). Trimming cost V 0 bases and J 3 bases, with 9 bases left between them. CDR3 sequence: CSARDTRLYEQYF. The CDR3 DNA is TGCAGTGCTAGAGATACTAGGCTCTACGAGCAGTACTTC.

This clone was seen only a few times. A much more abundant neighbour one base away suggests this may be a read error. This rearrangement joins TRBV11-2 to TRBJ2-3; possibly TRBD2 for D (6 bases). Trimming removed 7 bases from V and 6 bases from J, with 20 bases in between. The germline CDR1 and CDR2 sequences are SGHAT and FQNNGV. The CDR3 length is 15 residues. The CDR3 region is CASNSETGLTDTQYF. The CDR3 bases are TGTGCCAGCAACTCAGAAACGGGACTTACGGATACGCAGTATTTT.

Only a few counts were recorded for this clone. The junction departs from germline at one end; a sequencing error may be responsible. The chain is built from TRBV10-3 and TRBJ2-7; 7 nucleotides line up with TRBD1. This CDR3 region has 15 residues. Germline V lookup: CDR1 ENHRY, CDR2 SYGVKD. CDR3 loop: CVISEYDRVINEQYF. The CDR3 nucleotides are TGTGTCATCAGTGAGTACGACAGGGTTATCAACGAGCAGTACTTC.

The chain combines TRBV20-1 with TRBJ1-1; possible D gene TRBD1, 6 bases. CDR3 length: 16 residues. Germline loops: CDR1 DFQATT, CDR2 SNEGSKA (reference sequence). V was trimmed by 0 bases and J by 2 bases, leaving 16 bases between them. The CDR3 DNA sequence: TGCAGTGCTAGAGATTGGGTGGGGGCCGGTAACACTGAAGCTTTCTTT. This encodes CSARDWVGAGNTEAFF.

This clone was seen at least ten times. The rearrangement uses TRBV29-1 and TRBJ2-3, with 14 bases aligning to TRBD2. V was clipped by 6 bases and J by 7 bases; unmatched bases: 3. Looked up from germline, CDR1 is SQVTM and CDR2 is ANQGSEA. The CDR3 runs to 13 residues. The CDR3 loop is CSVGTSGSHTQYF. As DNA, the CDR3 is TGCAGCGTGGGGACTAGCGGGAGTCATACGCAGTATTTT.

This clone is categorized as medium-sized. The chain recombines TRBV7-2 with TRBJ2-7; D call uncertain. Germline loops: CDR1 SGHTA, CDR2 FQGNSA. The ends were cut back, 5 bases at V and 0 bases at J, with 14 bases in the middle. This CDR3 spans 15 amino acids. CDR3 residues: CASSLPSKFSYEQYF. The CDR3 bases are TGTGCCAGCAGCCTCCCCTCGAAGTTCTCCTACGAGCAGTACTTC.

The chain recombines TRBV28 with TRBJ2-7; D might be TRBD2 (5 bases). The CDR3 totals 12 residues. Germline V lookup: CDR1 MDHEN, CDR2 SYDVKM. V was cut by 6 bases and J by 2 bases, with 8 bases left in between. The CDR3 nucleotides read TGTGCCAGCAGGACTACCGCCTACGAGCAGTACTTC. This encodes CASRTTAYEQYF.

V is TRBV12-3 or TRBV12-4 and J is TRBJ2-5; D gene uncertain. This CDR3 region has 14 residues. V lost 7 bases and J 7 bases, leaving 19 bases between the germline ends. The CDR3 spells CASTRTIAKGTQYF. The CDR3 region has the DNA TGTGCCAGCACCCGAACTATCGCAAAAGGGACCCAGTACTTC.

A note on this clone: A read error may be the cause here, since a much bigger clone is one base away. The chain recombines TRBV5-6 with TRBJ2-1; 10 bases are shared with TRBD2. Trimming removed 2 bases from V and 7 bases from J; junction bases left unmatched: 6. Germline lookup yields CDR1 SGHDT and CDR2 YYEEEE. This CDR3 contains 15 residues. The CDR3 loop reads CASSLASGSGNEQFF. The CDR3 nucleotides are TGTGCCAGCAGCTTAGCTAGCGGGAGTGGGAATGAGCAGTTCTTC.

This clone occurred a few times. Its ends do not fully match the called genes, so a read error is possible. This chain links TRBV6-5 with TRBJ2-2; 7 positions match TRBD1. CDR1 MNHEY and CDR2 SVGAGI come from the germline V gene. The CDR3 extends over 16 amino acids. The CDR3 DNA reads as TGTGCTAGCAGCTACGACAGGGCCCCTAACACCAGGGAGCTGTTTTTT. Protein: CASSYDRAPNTRELFF.

This clone has a count of ten or more. The V call is TRBV5-1, the J call TRBJ2-3; TRBD1 might be the D (6 bases). The V end was cut by 5 bases, the J end by 2 bases, with 21 bases between. Germline CDR1 and CDR2: SGHRS and YFSETQ. The CDR3 is 17 amino acids. The CDR3: CASSFDGRDRNTDTQYF. The CDR3 nucleotides read TGCGCCAGCAGTTTCGACGGGCGAGACAGGAACACAGATACGCAGTATTTT.

This clone has at least ten counts. V gene TRBV19 combines with J gene TRBJ1-5; 8 bases align to TRBD1. This CDR3 is 14 amino acids long. CDR1 and CDR2 from the germline V gene are LNHDA and SQIVND (reference sequence). Trimming cost V 5 bases and J 4 bases; bases outside gene matches: 4. In DNA form, the CDR3 reads TGTGCCAGTAGTTTTACAGGGGGTAATCAGCCCCAGCATTTT. This sequence encodes CASSFTGGNQPQHF.

This clone was recorded many times. V usage is TRBV11-2 and J usage is TRBJ2-1, with 12 bases lining up with TRBD2. This CDR3 is built from 15 residues. From germline, CDR1 is SGHAT and CDR2 FQNNGV. V lost 5 bases, J lost 7 bases, and 6 bases stayed unmatched. CDR3 region: CASSLAGGPYNEQFF. CDR3 in DNA: TGTGCCAGCAGCCTAGCGGGAGGGCCATATAATGAGCAGTTCTTC.

This clone was picked up a small number of times. This CDR3 is CASSDGATGRETQYF. DNA of the CDR3: TGTGCCAGCAGTGATGGGGCAACGGGGCGGGAGACCCAGTACTTC. The chain has TRBV2 and TRBJ2-5; D possibly uses TRBD1 or TRBD2 (5 bases each). The length of the CDR3 is 15 residues. Between the trimmed V and J ends, which lost 3 bases and 5 bases, there was a span of 16 bases. The germline V gene encodes CDR1 SNHLY and CDR2 FYNNEI.

This clone was seen a few times. With a much larger clone just one base away, this may be a read error. The CDR3 DNA is TGTGCCAGCAGCCAGGGACTATCGGGGCAAGAGACCCAGTACTTC. It translates to CASSQGLSGQETQYF. The chain links TRBV5-8 to TRBJ2-5, with 7 bases aligning to TRBD2. Germline V CDR1 and CDR2: SGHTS, YDEGEE. The CDR3 covers 15 residues. V was pared by 4 bases and J by 2 bases, with 8 bases of the junction left unmatched.

V usage is TRBV5-6 and J usage is TRBJ1-1; D might be TRBD1 (5 bases). Trimming shortened V by 0 bases and J by 3 bases, and 15 bases separated the two germline ends. Germline CDR1 is SGHDT and CDR2 is YYEEEE. The CDR3 consists of 16 residues. The CDR3 spells CASSLVGTPGDTEAFF. The DNA for the CDR3 is TGTGCCAGCAGCTTGGTCGGGACTCCGGGGGACACTGAAGCTTTCTTT.

With respect to this clone: Germline and junction disagree at one end, which may indicate a read error. The rearrangement links TRBV10-3 to TRBJ2-7; no reliable D call. The CDR3 totals 12 residues. The germline V gene has CDR1 ENHRY and CDR2 SYGVKD. The CDR3 loop is CAIRTDCYEQYF. Here the CDR3 DNA reads TGTGCAATCAGAACAGACTGCTACGAGCAGTACTTC.

This clone was observed a handful of times. The junction does not match germline at one end; this may be a read error. The CDR3: CASSLLAGDVETHYF. CDR3 coding DNA: TGTGCCAGCAGTCTACTAGCGGGAGATGTAGAGACCCATTACTTC. The gene calls are TRBV6-2 or TRBV6-3 and TRBJ2-5; 11 nucleotides match TRBD2. The CDR3 runs 15 residues. Germline V gene data show CDR1 as MNHEY and CDR2 as SVGEGT.

V usage is TRBV3-1 and J usage is TRBJ2-2, with no clear D. The CDR3 has 15 residues. V was trimmed by 1 base and J by 7 bases, leaving 13 bases between them. Germline-derived CDR1 and CDR2 are LGHDT and YNNKEL (reference sequence). Written as DNA, the CDR3 is TGTGCCAGCAGCCAAGTATATAGGACCAGCGGGGAGCTGTTTTTT. Translating it yields CASSQVYRTSGELFF.

This clone was seen ten or more times. The germline gene is not matched at one end of the junction; a read error may be the cause. J is TRBJ1-6 and V is TRBV6-2 or TRBV6-3; D not certain. CDR1 is MNHEY and CDR2 is SVGEGT in the germline V gene. CDR3 length: 14 amino acids. The CDR3 nucleotides read TGTGCCTGCAGTTACGAGGGAAGGCGATCACCCCTCCACTTT. Amino acids: CACSYEGRRSPLHF.